This TCR beta chain comes out of a study of shared clonotypes between healthy human individuals (dated by TCRdb to 2018 to 2021). In terms of the full investigation: Two women and three men aged 18 to 49 years were included in the cohort. Per donor, three plates each were used for CD4 naive and CD4 memory, two for CD8 naive, and one for CD8 memory. To estimate repertoire size and how much clonotypes are shared between individuals, the study performed deep sequencing of blood TCR repertoires from a handful of healthy adults. Different laboratories and diverse techniques were used to prepare libraries and sequence TCR repertoires, to increase sequencing depth and limit assay-specific biases. Each donor's leukapheresis produced roughly between about 0.85 and 10 billion PBMCs.

What the work shows at the level of the full study, not this receptor alone: Pairwise subsampling indicated that sequencing depth was expected to affect the degree of clonotype sharing among donors. Sharing across a few donors was observed for about 5% of naive CD4, less than 4% of naive CD8, about 2.3% of memory CD4, and around 0.4% of memory CD8 clonotypes. Because the study included a small number of donors, the genetic and exposure-history diversity represented was limited. Larger estimated clonotype richness was generally found for naive subsets than for memory subsets. Sampling was restricted to blood, and TCR repertoires in tissues likely differ from the TCR repertoires found in blood. Compared with non-shared clonotypes, clonotypes shared by all four sorted-subset donors had higher generation probabilities. Even with the large sequencing depth, rarefaction of the sorted-subset datasets indicated that sequencing was incomplete.

Remarks on this clone: The clone's antigen remains unknown. Base qualities were left out, and no much larger clone turns up one base away.

CD8 naive samples consisted of CD45RO-negative cells that were positively selected for CCR7, yielding a CD45RA+CCR7+ population without TemRA cells. Healthy HIV-negative adults with no recently reported acute infections or vaccinations were included as donors. Every donor was a Caucasian adult residing in Nashville, Tennessee, USA. Blood was obtained by leukapheresis, after which PBMCs were separated by Ficoll-Histopaque density gradient centrifugation and cryopreserved in liquid nitrogen vapor phase. Purity and quantity of every magnetically sorted T cell population were checked by analytical flow cytometry. From each sorted fraction, genomic DNA was isolated and quantified by UV absorbance on a Nanodrop 2000c. From cysteine to phenylalanine, the CDR3 is 13 amino acids long. CDR3 DNA only is kept here, 39 bases in frame from base 1. Trimmed from V: 8 bases; trimmed from J: 5 bases; junction bases lacking a gene match: 3. CDR1 and CDR2, looked up from the germline V gene, are MDHEN and SYDVKM.

Using the deep immunoSEQ assay, TCR CDR3 regions were amplified from genomic DNA by multiplex PCR. Genomic DNA extracted from each cell subset was distributed evenly over all wells of several immunoSEQ 96-well plates, and each plate served as one replicate. For sorted subsets, 150 to 250 ng genomic DNA, equal to tens of thousands of T cell genomes, was loaded into each replicate PCR. The purified libraries were quantified using a Qubit 3.0 fluorometer, sized with a Bioanalyzer 2100, and then quantified again using the KAPA Library Quantification kit. Every immunoSEQ 96-well plate was sequenced on a dedicated single-read 150-cycle Illumina NextSeq 550 flow cell. Processing in the source paper ran as follows. Because the immunoSEQ output included only junctional sequences and no quality scores, the filtering could not be the same as the filtering used for full-length reads. Sequences were annotated with PyIR, a Python wrapper for IgBLAST v1.9, and V/J genes and CDR3 were assigned using IMGT germline references. Any read was removed if the V/J assignment was weak (E-value above 1e-6), the CDR3 was missing, or the read contained stop codons, out-of-frame junctions, or ambiguous translated residues. V3J clonotypes were defined as sequences sharing the same inferred V gene, J gene, and CDR3 amino acid sequence. Percentage overlap between repertoires was computed as shared unique clonotypes divided by the size of the smaller repertoire. Richness of each repertoire was evaluated using RTK rarefaction, the Chao1 estimator, and Recon v2.1 estimates of unobserved clonotypes. For all TCRbeta clonotypes obtained by the gDNA method from a few donors, generation probabilities were computed with OLGA. This immuneACCESS table, as held by TCRdb, lists in-frame sequences with V and J called but not all clones. Of the missing ones, under half trace to an unresolved V gene in checked studies; the others have no known cause. V and J calls and clone size come straight from that table; D and trimming were deduced from the DNA. The sample includes around 2,000,000 clones, with approximately 94% observed a single time. Under 2% of the sample is taken by the ten largest.

This receptor was identified in a man aged 18 to 30 in good health. Some clones in this sample may be carry-over from other donors' samples. The specimen sequenced was naive CD8+ T cells from PBMCs. The cell subset or site label, read with the paper, signifies: CD45RA+CCR7+. This receptor chain uses TRBV28 and TRBJ2-3, with 11 central nucleotides matching TRBD2. The CDR3 protein is CASGGLAGDTQYF. The DNA sequence reads TGTGCCAGCGGCGGACTAGCGGGAGATACGCAGTATTTT.